These T cell receptor beta chains were read from a single sample in a study of T cell clusters in autoimmune cytopenias. TCRdb re-called the multiplex PCR reads; every CDR3 protein appears as one record, without DNA. The sample has 6,000 or so distinct CDR3 sequences, and its top ten clones hold roughly 21%. These same records also appear under a second study, on T cell repertoires in aging, cancer and after chemotherapy.

Specimen: peripheral blood. These receptors originate from a human donor in good health. The CDR3 runs from the conserved cysteine through the conserved F or W. Size tells how often a clone was seen (once, few, many) or the class of an expanded clone, and some rows leave it out.

j_call v_call clone_size cdr3_aa
TRBJ2-2 TRBV19 medium-sized CASLRAGVDGTGELFF
TRBJ2-7 TRBV12-3/TRBV12-4 . CASSLWGQGGYEQYF
TRBJ1-5 TRBV19 medium-sized CASSPTGGNQPQHF
TRBJ2-3 TRBV20-1 . CSASDPKGADTQYF
TRBJ1-5 TRBV10-3 . CAISELQTSNQPQHF
TRBJ2-2 TRBV19 medium-sized CASRERFANTGELFF
TRBJ1-2 TRBV6-6 . CASSPRDNYGYTF
TRBJ2-1 TRBV7-2 . CASTASGGAYNEQFF
TRBJ1-1 TRBV19 . CASSIPRGRTEAFF
TRBJ1-5 TRBV30 medium-sized CAWSYSSNQPQHF
TRBJ2-5 TRBV15 medium-sized CATSLRLAGEETQYF
TRBJ1-2 TRBV19 medium-sized CATLEEAAPNHGYTF
TRBJ1-6 TRBV6-1 . CASSGVTPGTSYNSPLHF
TRBJ1-2 TRBV29-1 large CSVPPLMDRGYGYTF
TRBJ2-5 TRBV6-5 . CASSYILGHSQETQYF
TRBJ1-3 TRBV5-6 . CASSLAGTDSGNTIYF
TRBJ2-3 TRBV5-6 hyperexpanded CASSQEAGWGDTQYF
TRBJ2-2 TRBV18 . CASSPLYTGNTGELFF
TRBJ2-7 TRBV6-5 medium-sized CASSYSPGSYEQYF
TRBJ1-2 TRBV7-9 . CASSLQTGAKGYTF
TRBJ1-2 TRBV29-1 medium-sized CSVVSEGLGYTF
TRBJ2-1 TRBV5-6 medium-sized CASSLGPPSSYNEQFF
TRBJ1-2 TRBV6-5 medium-sized CASRKQGGGYTF
TRBJ2-7 TRBV4-1 . CASSQDRPSGGEVGYEQYF
TRBJ1-6 TRBV6-1 . CASRAGGDNSPLHF
TRBJ1-4 TRBV12-3/TRBV12-4 . CASSSDGATNEKLFF
TRBJ2-5 TRBV12-3/TRBV12-4 medium-sized CASSLFTQETQYF
TRBJ2-2 TRBV7-4 . CASSLAGTGMTGELFF
TRBJ2-7 TRBV27 medium-sized CASSLSGGLYEQYF
TRBJ1-2 TRBV5-5 medium-sized CASSLDRDGYTF
TRBJ2-7 TRBV29-1 medium-sized CSVGGGETYEQYF
TRBJ2-3 TRBV4-1 . CASSQEGAQADTQYF
TRBJ1-2 TRBV12-3/TRBV12-4 . CASSPADREWGYTF
TRBJ2-3 TRBV15 medium-sized CATSREAGGPDTQYF
TRBJ2-3 TRBV6-5 . CASSILATDTQYF
TRBJ2-3 TRBV5-6 . CASSQTSGSTDTQYF
TRBJ1-1 TRBV6-6 . CATPKGPEGGFPEAFF
TRBJ1-4 TRBV30 . CAWSRTGGTNEKLFF
TRBJ2-5 TRBV12-3/TRBV12-4 . CASSLGTSGVGETQYF
TRBJ2-1 TRBV29-1 medium-sized CSVEELAGDEQFF
TRBJ1-2 TRBV5-6 . CASSQDGGDGGYTF
TRBJ1-2 TRBV18 . CASSPTGTDYGYTF
TRBJ2-3 TRBV7-6 . CASSLAPGEDTQYF
TRBJ2-6 TRBV27 . CASSSLRTGPSSGANVLTF
TRBJ2-2 TRBV6-4 medium-sized CASSDGSGRGTGELFF
TRBJ1-2 TRBV6-5 . CASSFRGHYGYTF
TRBJ2-2 TRBV6-2/TRBV6-3 medium-sized CASRGQERAGELFF
TRBJ2-2 TRBV18 medium-sized CASSPYSTGELFF
TRBJ2-5 TRBV6-2/TRBV6-3 . CASSPKTRNYF
TRBJ2-1 TRBV5-4 medium-sized CASSLVGTSGNNEQFF
TRBJ2-1 TRBV19 . CASSVVVNEQFF
TRBJ1-1 TRBV7-9 . CASSDRGLEAFF
TRBJ2-2 TRBV6-5 medium-sized CASSYSSLAGNTGELFF
TRBJ2-1 TRBV19 medium-sized CASSTILAGVYNEQFF
TRBJ2-3 TRBV11-2 . CASTPALAATDTQYF